This paragraph covers one T cell receptor (beta chain) sequence. Its antigen is still unknown. This record belongs to a study of OX40 agonist ivuxolimab in advanced cancers. Across the study: Ivuxolimab, an agonist antibody against OX40 (CD134), was given to patients. Of the patients, three showed partial responses, one with hepatocellular carcinoma and two with cutaneous melanoma.

Study-level results: Researchers did not determine the expanded peripheral T cells' antigen specificity. At doses 0.1 to 3.0 mg/kg, CD4+ and CD8+ clones expanded.

This table comes from immunoSEQ multiplex PCR, and its TCRdb copy is limited to in-frame clones, with some not included. The sample has approximately 60,000 clones; over 75% are singletons. The CDR3 extends over 13 amino acids. The V gene lost 0 bases and the J gene lost 6 bases, with 9 bases spanning the gap. CDR1 is SGHDT, CDR2 YYEEEE, per germline. Material: CD4+ or CD8+ T cells sorted from blood, obtained in a trial of the OX40 agonist ivuxolimab. V gene TRBV5-6 combines with J gene TRBJ1-1; no clear D gene. This receptor was obtained from an adult with an advanced solid tumor such as melanoma, head and neck, liver or kidney cancer. The CDR3 DNA reads as TGTGCCAGCAGCTTGGGACGGTTTGCTGAAGCTTTCTTT. As protein: CASSLGRFAEAFF.